This T cell receptor (beta chain) was recorded in a study of cytomegalovirus exposure and HLA in healthy donors. Study background: A preliminary data release comprised roughly 85 million unique TCRs obtained from HLA-typed donors.

Vbeta (60) and Jbeta (13) primers were used in the PCR. The assay was immunoSEQ multiplex PCR, and TCRdb's table has in-frame clones only and misses some. The table lists roughly 160,000 clones, about 80% of them singletons. Study observations and caveats: No immune exposure information besides CMV serostatus was available. Later analysis associated a missense DCLRE1C variant with TCR beta V- and J-gene trimming. Reports indicated that the classifier achieved high specificity and sensitivity in diagnosing cytomegalovirus status.

Regarding this clone: The antigen is unknown.

With V trimmed by 5 bases and J by 2 bases, 11 bases remained unmatched. This CDR3 is 16 amino acids long. From germline, CDR1 is SGHDT and CDR2 YYEEEE. Sequencing used PBMCs. The V and J genes are TRBV5-6 and TRBJ2-7, with 9 nucleotides matching TRBD1. The source of this sequence is a man aged 50-60 years in good health and CMV-seropositive. CDR3 residues: CASRGWDRANPYEQYF. The DNA for the CDR3 is TGTGCCAGCAGAGGCTGGGACAGGGCGAACCCCTACGAGCAGTACTTC.